The rows below give T cell receptor beta chains drawn from one sample of a study of beta chain features in type 1 diabetes. Sequenced by immunoSEQ multiplex PCR; TCRdb stores in-frame clones only, minus some. The sample has about 280,000 clones; approximately 16% are singletons. The specimen was naive CD4+ T cells from blood. The receptors here all came from a man aged 18 to 29 with type 1 diabetes. Both conserved end residues are part of each CDR3. Each record gives: V gene, clone size, D gene, J gene, CDR3 DNA, CDR3 protein. D genes are given only for firm matches. The size entry is marked missing in some rows and otherwise reads once, few, many or a size class.

V gene: TRBV2; clone size: -; D gene: TRBD2; J gene: TRBJ2-3; CDR3 DNA: TGTGCCAGCAGTGAAGCCAGACTAGCGGGGGGCACAGATACGCAGTATTTT; CDR3 protein: CASSEARLAGGTDTQYF
V gene: TRBV5-6; clone size: -; D gene: -; J gene: TRBJ2-3; CDR3 DNA: TGTGCCAGCAGCTTGTGGCAGGGAAGGCGGTATTTT; CDR3 protein: CASSLWQGRRYF
V gene: TRBV28; clone size: -; D gene: -; J gene: TRBJ2-7; CDR3 DNA: TGTGCCAGCAGTCCGCACCTAGCGCGATACGAGCAGTACTTC; CDR3 protein: CASSPHLARYEQYF
V gene: TRBV30; clone size: few; D gene: TRBD2; J gene: TRBJ2-3; CDR3 DNA: TGTGCCTGGCCGAACGGGTCTAGCGGGAGGACGATAAGCACAGATACGCAGTATTTT; CDR3 protein: CAWPNGSSGRTISTDTQYF
V gene: TRBV4-2; clone size: -; D gene: TRBD2; J gene: TRBJ2-1; CDR3 DNA: TGTGCCAGCAGCCAAGTGGGTCGGGGACTAGCGGGATGGAGCTCCTACAATGAGCAGTTCTTC; CDR3 protein: CASSQVGRGLAGWSSYNEQFF
V gene: TRBV28; clone size: few; D gene: TRBD2; J gene: TRBJ2-7; CDR3 DNA: TGTGCCAGCAGTTCTCGACTAGCGAGGTACTTC; CDR3 protein: CASSSRLARYF
V gene: TRBV7-7; clone size: -; D gene: TRBD2; J gene: TRBJ2-2; CDR3 DNA: TGTGCCAGCAGCCCCAGAGTTGCGGGAGGGGGCACCGGGGAGCTGTTTTTT; CDR3 protein: CASSPRVAGGGTGELFF
V gene: TRBV18; clone size: -; D gene: -; J gene: TRBJ1-4; CDR3 DNA: TGTGCCAGCTCATTTTCTACAGGGAGAGCGACTAATGAAAAACTGTTTTTT; CDR3 protein: CASSFSTGRATNEKLFF
V gene: TRBV30; clone size: few; D gene: -; J gene: TRBJ1-2; CDR3 DNA: TGTGCCTGGAGTGTTCTAGGAAATGGCTACACCTTC; CDR3 protein: CAWSVLGNGYTF
V gene: TRBV28; clone size: -; D gene: TRBD2; J gene: TRBJ2-1; CDR3 DNA: TGTGCCAGCAGTTTACGCCGGACTAGCGGGGCCTACAATGAGCAGTTCTTC; CDR3 protein: CASSLRRTSGAYNEQFF
V gene: TRBV10-3; clone size: -; D gene: TRBD1; J gene: TRBJ1-1; CDR3 DNA: TGTGCCATCAGTGTGACAGGGAAGACTGAAGCTTTCTTT; CDR3 protein: CAISVTGKTEAFF
V gene: TRBV19; clone size: -; D gene: TRBD2; J gene: TRBJ2-1; CDR3 DNA: TGTGCCAGTAGTCCCCCGGGACTACCCAATGAGCAGTTCTTC; CDR3 protein: CASSPPGLPNEQFF
V gene: TRBV28; clone size: once; D gene: -; J gene: TRBJ1-1; CDR3 DNA: TGTGCCAGCAGCCTCCCGGGGAACACTGAAGCTTTCTTT; CDR3 protein: CASSLPGNTEAFF
V gene: TRBV5-5; clone size: once; D gene: -; J gene: TRBJ2-7; CDR3 DNA: TGTGCCAGCAGCTTGCCCCCCGGGGGTTACGAGCAGTACTTC; CDR3 protein: CASSLPPGGYEQYF
V gene: TRBV28; clone size: -; D gene: -; J gene: TRBJ2-7; CDR3 DNA: TGTGCCAGCAGCTCCCCCTCAGGGCGTACCTACGAGCAGTACTTC; CDR3 protein: CASSSPSGRTYEQYF
V gene: TRBV9; clone size: -; D gene: TRBD1; J gene: TRBJ1-6; CDR3 DNA: TGTGCCAGCAGCCCCTGGGGACAGGATCGCACCCTCCACTTT; CDR3 protein: CASSPWGQDRTLHF
V gene: TRBV11-2; clone size: -; D gene: -; J gene: TRBJ1-2; CDR3 DNA: TGTGCCAGCAGCTCCCATGGGGGCGGCTACACCTTC; CDR3 protein: CASSSHGGGYTF
V gene: TRBV19; clone size: -; D gene: -; J gene: TRBJ2-3; CDR3 DNA: TGTGCCAGTAGTATAGCCACTCTGGATACGCAGTATTTT; CDR3 protein: CASSIATLDTQYF
V gene: TRBV4-1; clone size: few; D gene: TRBD1; J gene: TRBJ1-5; CDR3 DNA: TGCGCCAGCAGCCAAGGACAGGGGGGAAGCAATCAGCCCCAGCATTTT; CDR3 protein: CASSQGQGGSNQPQHF
V gene: TRBV7-9; clone size: -; D gene: TRBD2; J gene: TRBJ2-1; CDR3 DNA: TGTGCCAGCAGCGGACCGGGACTAGAAAATGAGCAGTTCTTC; CDR3 protein: CASSGPGLENEQFF
V gene: TRBV21-1; clone size: few; D gene: -; J gene: TRBJ2-7; CDR3 DNA: TGTGCCAGCAGCATAGCGGGAGAAAACTACGAGCAGTACTTC; CDR3 protein: CASSIAGENYEQYF
V gene: TRBV5-1; clone size: -; D gene: -; J gene: TRBJ2-4; CDR3 DNA: TGCGCCAGCAGCGGGGGACTAGCCAAAAACATTCAGTACTTC; CDR3 protein: CASSGGLAKNIQYF
V gene: TRBV27; clone size: -; D gene: -; J gene: TRBJ2-6; CDR3 DNA: TGTGCCAGCACCGGGGGGCCCTCTGGGGCCAACGTCCTGACTTTC; CDR3 protein: CASTGGPSGANVLTF
V gene: TRBV29-1; clone size: few; D gene: -; J gene: TRBJ1-1; CDR3 DNA: TGCAGCGCCCGATACCAGACTGAAGCTTTCTTT; CDR3 protein: CSARYQTEAFF
V gene: TRBV5-1; clone size: few; D gene: -; J gene: TRBJ2-3; CDR3 DNA: TGCGCCAGCAGCTTACTAGCAGTTCCAGATACGCAGTATTTT; CDR3 protein: CASSLLAVPDTQYF
V gene: TRBV6-5; clone size: few; D gene: -; J gene: TRBJ1-5; CDR3 DNA: TGTGCCAGCAGTCGGACGAGGGATCAGCCCCAGCATTTT; CDR3 protein: CASSRTRDQPQHF
V gene: TRBV28; clone size: -; D gene: -; J gene: TRBJ2-5; CDR3 DNA: TGTGCCAGCAGTTTGACCTTAGGGGGGGAGGAGACCCAGTACTTC; CDR3 protein: CASSLTLGGEETQYF
V gene: TRBV5-1; clone size: few; D gene: -; J gene: TRBJ2-5; CDR3 DNA: TGCGCCAGCAGCGTTGGCGCTTCAACGGGGGAGACCCAGTACTTC; CDR3 protein: CASSVGASTGETQYF
V gene: TRBV27; clone size: few; D gene: -; J gene: TRBJ2-3; CDR3 DNA: TGTGCCAGCAGTCTCTATGGAGATACGCAGTATTTT; CDR3 protein: CASSLYGDTQYF
V gene: TRBV6-5; clone size: -; D gene: -; J gene: TRBJ1-6; CDR3 DNA: TGTGCCAGCGGCGGACTGCTAAACGCCCTCCACTTT; CDR3 protein: CASGGLLNALHF
V gene: TRBV7-2; clone size: -; D gene: TRBD2; J gene: TRBJ2-7; CDR3 DNA: TGTGCCAGCAGTTATAGCGGGAGGGTCTCCGAGCAGTACTTC; CDR3 protein: CASSYSGRVSEQYF
V gene: TRBV5-1; clone size: once; D gene: -; J gene: TRBJ2-2; CDR3 DNA: TGCGCCAGCAGCAGGGACTGGAACACCGGGGAGCTGTTTTTT; CDR3 protein: CASSRDWNTGELFF
V gene: TRBV19; clone size: -; D gene: -; J gene: TRBJ1-6; CDR3 DNA: TGTGCCAGTAGTCCGCCGGGAACACCCCTCCACTTT; CDR3 protein: CASSPPGTPLHF
V gene: TRBV9; clone size: few; D gene: TRBD2; J gene: TRBJ2-5; CDR3 DNA: TGTGCCAGCAGCGTTTCTAGCGGGGTCCAAGAGACCCAGTACTTC; CDR3 protein: CASSVSSGVQETQYF
V gene: TRBV15; clone size: few; D gene: -; J gene: TRBJ1-3; CDR3 DNA: TGTGCCACCAGCAGGGATAGGACAGATAGAAACACCATATATTTT; CDR3 protein: CATSRDRTDRNTIYF
V gene: TRBV5-4; clone size: -; D gene: TRBD2; J gene: TRBJ2-1; CDR3 DNA: TGTGCCAGCAGCTTCGGCGGGGGGGACTACAATGAGCAGTTCTTC; CDR3 protein: CASSFGGGDYNEQFF
V gene: TRBV18; clone size: -; D gene: TRBD1; J gene: TRBJ2-1; CDR3 DNA: TGTGCCAGCTCACCACCGGACAGGGGGCATGAGCAGTTCTTC; CDR3 protein: CASSPPDRGHEQFF
V gene: TRBV11-2; clone size: -; D gene: -; J gene: TRBJ2-1; CDR3 DNA: TGTGCCAGCAGCTCCCGACTGTCCGACTCCTACAATGAGCAGTTCTTC; CDR3 protein: CASSSRLSDSYNEQFF
V gene: TRBV4-3; clone size: few; D gene: TRBD2; J gene: TRBJ2-3; CDR3 DNA: TGCGCCAGCAGCTATAGCGGGGGCCTCACAGATACGCAGTATTTT; CDR3 protein: CASSYSGGLTDTQYF
V gene: TRBV10-3; clone size: -; D gene: TRBD2; J gene: TRBJ2-5; CDR3 DNA: TGTGCCATCAGTGACACTAGCGGTCAAGAGACCCAGTACTTC; CDR3 protein: CAISDTSGQETQYF
V gene: TRBV6-5; clone size: few; D gene: TRBD1; J gene: TRBJ2-7; CDR3 DNA: TGTGCCAGCAGTCTCGGGACAGGGTCATACGAGCAGTACTTC; CDR3 protein: CASSLGTGSYEQYF
V gene: TRBV20-1; clone size: -; D gene: -; J gene: TRBJ2-1; CDR3 DNA: TGCAGTGGCAGCGTGGATGAGCAGTTCTTC; CDR3 protein: CSGSVDEQFF
V gene: TRBV7-7; clone size: -; D gene: -; J gene: TRBJ2-5; CDR3 DNA: TGTGCCAGCAGCTTAGCGGGGGGCCAAGAGACCCAGTACTTC; CDR3 protein: CASSLAGGQETQYF
V gene: TRBV30; clone size: -; D gene: TRBD1; J gene: TRBJ1-1; CDR3 DNA: TGTGCCTGGAGTAGGACAGGGGTCACTGAAGCTTTCTTT; CDR3 protein: CAWSRTGVTEAFF
V gene: TRBV7-2; clone size: -; D gene: TRBD2; J gene: TRBJ2-7; CDR3 DNA: TGTGCCAGCAGCTTAGCCTCGGCTAGCGGGACCTCCGAGCAGTACTTC; CDR3 protein: CASSLASASGTSEQYF
V gene: TRBV7-8; clone size: few; D gene: TRBD1; J gene: TRBJ2-4; CDR3 DNA: TGTGCCAGCAGCCTAAGACAGGGTTCGGGAAACATTCAGTACTTC; CDR3 protein: CASSLRQGSGNIQYF
V gene: TRBV5-1; clone size: few; D gene: -; J gene: TRBJ2-1; CDR3 DNA: TGCGCCAGCAGCTTAGCAGGTACCGACAATGAGCAGTTCTTC; CDR3 protein: CASSLAGTDNEQFF
V gene: TRBV9; clone size: few; D gene: TRBD2; J gene: TRBJ2-5; CDR3 DNA: TGTGCCAGCAGCAAGAGGACTAGCGGGGAAGAGACCCAGTACTTC; CDR3 protein: CASSKRTSGEETQYF
V gene: TRBV2; clone size: few; D gene: TRBD1; J gene: TRBJ2-1; CDR3 DNA: TGTGCCAGCACCGCAGCCGGGACAGGGAACTACAATGAGCAGTTCTTC; CDR3 protein: CASTAAGTGNYNEQFF
V gene: TRBV7-2; clone size: few; D gene: TRBD1; J gene: TRBJ2-6; CDR3 DNA: TGTGCCAGCAGCTCTCGACAGGGAAGTCCCTCTGGGGCCAACGTCCTGACTTTC; CDR3 protein: CASSSRQGSPSGANVLTF